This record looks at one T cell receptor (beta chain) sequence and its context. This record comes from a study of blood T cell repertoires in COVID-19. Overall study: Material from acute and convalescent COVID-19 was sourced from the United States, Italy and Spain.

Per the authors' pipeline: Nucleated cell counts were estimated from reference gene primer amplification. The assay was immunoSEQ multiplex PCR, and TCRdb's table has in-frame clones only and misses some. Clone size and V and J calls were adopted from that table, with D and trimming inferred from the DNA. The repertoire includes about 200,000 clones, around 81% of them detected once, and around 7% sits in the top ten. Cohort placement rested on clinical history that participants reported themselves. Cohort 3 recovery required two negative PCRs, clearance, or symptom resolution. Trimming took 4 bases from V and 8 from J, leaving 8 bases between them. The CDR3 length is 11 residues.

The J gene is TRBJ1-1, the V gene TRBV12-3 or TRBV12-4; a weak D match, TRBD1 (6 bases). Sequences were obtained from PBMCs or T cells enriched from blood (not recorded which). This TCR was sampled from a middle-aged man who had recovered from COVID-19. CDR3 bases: TGTGCCAGCAGTTCAGGGACAGAAGCTTTCTTT. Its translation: CASSSGTEAFF.